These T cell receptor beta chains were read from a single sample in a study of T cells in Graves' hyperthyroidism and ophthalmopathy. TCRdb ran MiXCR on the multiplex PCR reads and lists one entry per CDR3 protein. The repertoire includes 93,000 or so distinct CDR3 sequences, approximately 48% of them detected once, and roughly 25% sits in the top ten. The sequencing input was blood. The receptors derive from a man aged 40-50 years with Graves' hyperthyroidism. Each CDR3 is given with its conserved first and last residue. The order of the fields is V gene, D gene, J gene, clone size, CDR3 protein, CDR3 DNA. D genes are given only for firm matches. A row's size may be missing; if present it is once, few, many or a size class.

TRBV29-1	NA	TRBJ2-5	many	CSVELPGETQYF	TGCAGCGTTGAGTTGCCAGGGGAGACCCAGTACTTC
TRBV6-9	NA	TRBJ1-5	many	CASTPQSGQPQHF	TGTGCCAGCACCCCGCAGTCGGGCCAGCCCCAGCATTTT
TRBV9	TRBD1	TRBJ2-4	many	CASSAGTGGAKNIQYF	TGTGCCAGCAGCGCAGGGACAGGGGGCGCCAAAAACATTCAGTACTTC
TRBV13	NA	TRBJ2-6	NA	CAISEGAPSGANVLTF	TGTGCCATCAGCGAAGGAGCCCCATCTGGGGCCAACGTCCTGACTTTC
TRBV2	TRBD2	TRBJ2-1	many	CASRGLAVRNNEQFF	TGTGCCAGCAGGGGACTAGCGGTTCGGAACAATGAGCAGTTCTTC
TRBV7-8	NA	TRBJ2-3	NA	CASSLSLLQPQRDTQYF	TGTGCCAGCAGCTTAAGCTTGCTGCAGCCCCAGAGAGATACGCAGTATTTT
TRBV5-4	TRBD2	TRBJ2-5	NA	CASSHRAGGERTQYF	TGTGCCAGCAGCCACAGGGCGGGGGGTGAACGGACCCAGTACTTC
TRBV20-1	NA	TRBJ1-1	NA	CSASLGGGTEAFF	TGCAGTGCTAGCCTGGGGGGCGGAACTGAAGCTTTCTTT
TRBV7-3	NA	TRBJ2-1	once	CASSSKERDNEQFF	TGTGCCAGCAGCTCGAAAGAAAGGGACAATGAGCAGTTCTTC
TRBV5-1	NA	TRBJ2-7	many	CASSPTEVHEQYF	TGCGCCAGCAGCCCAACAGAAGTCCACGAGCAGTACTTC
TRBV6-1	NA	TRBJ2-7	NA	CASLLGGPAYEQYF	TGTGCCAGCCTCTTAGGGGGACCCGCCTACGAGCAGTACTTC
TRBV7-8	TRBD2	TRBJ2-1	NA	CASSTERGNEQFF	TGTGCCAGCAGCACCGAGCGGGGGAATGAGCAGTTCTTC
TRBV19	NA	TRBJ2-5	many	CASSIGGSYQETQYF	TGTGCCAGTAGTATAGGAGGGTCGTACCAAGAGACCCAGTACTTC
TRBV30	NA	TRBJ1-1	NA	CAWSVDRVGSEAFF	TGTGCCTGGAGTGTCGATAGGGTGGGTTCTGAAGCTTTCTTT
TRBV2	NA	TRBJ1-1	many	CASSRTGTGRGTEAFF	TGTGCCAGCAGCCGCACCGGCACAGGGCGTGGCACTGAAGCTTTCTTT
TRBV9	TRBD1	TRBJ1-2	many	CASSSRTGYGYTF	TGTGCCAGCAGCTCGCGGACAGGCTATGGCTACACCTTC
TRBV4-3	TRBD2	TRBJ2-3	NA	CASSQGGGLADTDTQYF	TGCGCCAGCAGCCAAGGTGGGGGACTAGCGGACACAGATACGCAGTATTTT